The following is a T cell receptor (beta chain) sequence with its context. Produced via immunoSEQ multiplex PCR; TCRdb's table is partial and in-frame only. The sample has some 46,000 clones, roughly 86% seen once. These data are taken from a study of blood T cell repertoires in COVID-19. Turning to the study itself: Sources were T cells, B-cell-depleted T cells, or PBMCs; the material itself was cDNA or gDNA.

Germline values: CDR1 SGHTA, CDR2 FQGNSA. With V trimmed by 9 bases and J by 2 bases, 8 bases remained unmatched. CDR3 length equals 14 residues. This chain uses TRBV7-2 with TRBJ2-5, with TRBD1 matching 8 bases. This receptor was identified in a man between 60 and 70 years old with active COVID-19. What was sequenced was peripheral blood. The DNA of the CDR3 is TGTGCCAGTGCTCGGGACAGGCTACAAGAGACCCAGTACTTC. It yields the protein CASARDRLQETQYF. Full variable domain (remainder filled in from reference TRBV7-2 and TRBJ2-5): GAGVSQSPSNKVTEKGKDVELRCDPISGHTALYWYRQSLGQGLEFLIYFQGNSAPDKSGLPSDRFSAERTGGSVSTLTIQRTQQEDSAVYLCASARDRLQETQYFGPGTRLLVL.